The 26 T cell receptor beta chains given below trace back to one sample, sequenced in a study of shared clonotypes between healthy human individuals. The protocol was immunoSEQ multiplex PCR, while the TCRdb copy is restricted to in-frame clones and leaves out a portion. The sample holds some 2.1 million clones, roughly 94% seen once. The sample taken for sequencing was naive CD4+ T cells sorted from blood. The subset: CD45RA+ positively selected. These receptors were collected from a young man in good health.

The chain uses TRBV14 and TRBJ2-1; perhaps D is TRBD1 or TRBD2 (5 bases each). There are 15 residues in the CDR3. Trimming removed 4 bases from V and 6 bases from J, with 16 bases in between. Germline V gene data show CDR1 as SGHDN and CDR2 as FVKESK. CDR3 in amino acids: CASSPRGAALNEQFF. In DNA form, the CDR3 reads TGTGCCAGCAGCCCTCGAGGGGCGGCCCTCAATGAGCAGTTCTTC. Based on the CDR3 plus reference TRBV14 and TRBJ2-1, the full variable domain is EAGVTQFPSHSVIEKGQTVTLRCDPISGHDNLYWYRRVMGKEIKFLLHFVKESKQDESGMPNNRFLAERTGGTYSTLKVQPAELEDSGVYFCASSPRGAALNEQFFGPGTRLTVL.

The V gene is TRBV6-6, the J gene TRBJ1-3; 9 bases are shared with TRBD1. In germline, CDR1 is MNHNY, CDR2 SVGAGI (reference sequence). CDR3 length: 14 residues. V was pared by 5 bases and J by 4 bases, with 3 bases of the junction left unmatched. The CDR3 DNA sequence: TGTGCCAGCAGTGATGGACAGGGGGGAAACACCATATATTTT. Translated, it gives CASSDGQGGNTIYF.

This chain uses TRBV6-1 with TRBJ1-2, with no clear D. The CDR3 totals 13 residues. V was pared by 6 bases and J by 4 bases, with 12 bases between. The V gene's germline CDR1 is MNHNS and CDR2 SASEGT. CDR3 sequence: CASSLESGYGYTF. The CDR3 DNA reads as TGTGCCAGCAGCCTCGAGTCCGGCTATGGCTACACCTTC.

The chain uses TRBV30 and TRBJ1-1, with TRBD1 matching over 7 bases. V lost 5 bases to trimming and J lost 6 bases; unmatched junction nucleotides: 3. This CDR3 is built from 11 residues. Germline CDR1 and CDR2: GTSNPN and SVGIG (reference sequence). Written as DNA, the CDR3 is TGTGCCTGGGTGCAGGGGGCTGAAGCTTTCTTT. This translates into CAWVQGAEAFF.

The chain links TRBV6-5 to TRBJ1-2, with D possibly matching TRBD1 (6 bases). This CDR3 spans 16 amino acids. CDR1 is MNHEY and CDR2 is SVGAGI in the germline V gene. V was clipped by 2 bases and J by 8 bases, with 21 bases between them. The CDR3 loop reads CASSYTPTMYREGYTF. The CDR3 DNA reads as TGTGCCAGCAGTTACACTCCAACCATGTACAGGGAGGGCTACACCTTC.

The chain joins TRBV7-2 to TRBJ2-7; 7 bases are shared with TRBD1. The V gene end was trimmed by 3 bases and the J gene end by 4 bases; junction bases not matched to a gene: 6. The CDR3 is made up of 14 amino acids. The germline V gene encodes CDR1 SGHTA and CDR2 FQGNSA. This chain's CDR3 is CASSFQGGAYEQYF. CDR3 DNA sequence: TGTGCCAGCAGCTTTCAAGGGGGCGCGTACGAGCAGTACTTC.

A single count supports this clone. This chain connects TRBV5-5 to TRBJ1-2, with a weak D call TRBD1 (6 bases). V was clipped by 2 bases and J by 4 bases, with 12 bases between them. The CDR3 spans 14 residues. Germline V gene sequence: CDR1 SGHKS, CDR2 YYEKEE (reference sequence). Here the CDR3 reads CASSFGGAPYGYTF. The CDR3 nucleotides read TGTGCCAGCAGCTTTGGGGGCGCCCCCTATGGCTACACCTTC.

In its sample, this clone was seen once. The gene calls are TRBV19 and TRBJ1-6; D call uncertain. CDR1 is LNHDA, CDR2 SQIVND, per germline (reference sequence). The CDR3 loop spans 17 amino acids. V dropped 3 bases and J dropped 5 bases, with 17 bases sitting between them. The CDR3 coding sequence is TGTGCCAGTAGTATGCGGGGATTCGTGATGGATAATTCACCCCTCCACTTT. Translated: CASSMRGFVMDNSPLHF.

J is TRBJ2-7 and V is TRBV5-1, with D possibly matching TRBD1 (6 bases). The CDR3 extends over 16 amino acids. The ends were cut back, 0 bases at V and 6 bases at J, with 19 bases in the middle. Per germline, CDR1 SGHRS and CDR2 YFSETQ. The CDR3 DNA reads as TGCGCCAGCAGCTTGGGGGGAGCCACAGGGTCGGGCGAGCAGTACTTC. Translated, it gives CASSLGGATGSGEQYF.

As concerns this clone: Given the absence of the conserved phenylalanine or tryptophan at the CDR3 end, a read error is likely. The chain carries TRBV6-5 and TRBJ2-7; tentative D call: TRBD1 (5 bases). V lost 7 bases and J lost 2, with 9 bases in between. Germline values: CDR1 MNHEY, CDR2 SVGAGI. This CDR3 is built from 12 residues. CDR3 sequence: CASITTAYEQYL. The DNA of the CDR3 is TGTGCCAGCATTACGACAGCCTACGAGCAGTACCTC.

The chain employs TRBV7-2 and TRBJ2-6, with unresolved D. The CDR3 is 15 amino acids. The V end was cut by 1 base, the J end by 2 bases, with 6 bases between. Germline assignment: CDR1 SGHTA and CDR2 FQGNSA. The CDR3 here is CASSLVLTGANVLTF. The CDR3 DNA reads as TGTGCCAGCAGCTTAGTGCTTACTGGGGCCAACGTCCTGACTTTC.

The chain links TRBV7-6 to TRBJ1-4; 7 nucleotides align to TRBD1. V lost 5 bases to trimming and J lost 4 bases; unmatched junction nucleotides: 4. The CDR3 sequence is 14 residues long. In germline, CDR1 is SGHVS, CDR2 FNYEAQ. The CDR3: CASSQTGSNEKLFF. The CDR3 DNA follows: TGTGCCAGCAGCCAGACAGGGAGTAATGAAAAACTGTTTTTT.

The V gene is TRBV11-2, the J gene TRBJ2-7, with 8 bases fitting TRBD1. The trim removed 5 bases at V and 2 bases at J, leaving 8 bases unmatched. This CDR3 comprises 15 residues. The germline V gene has CDR1 SGHAT and CDR2 FQNNGV. In DNA form, the CDR3 reads TGTGCCAGCAGCCGACAGGGGTTTTTCACCTACGAGCAGTACTTC. Amino acid sequence: CASSRQGFFTYEQYF.

The chain has TRBV10-3 and TRBJ2-3; D might be TRBD1 or TRBD2, each matching 5 bases. Trimming removed 11 bases at V and 4 bases at J, with 19 bases between. Per the germline V gene, CDR1 is ENHRY and CDR2 is SYGVKD. This CDR3 region has 14 residues. The chain's CDR3 is CAHSRDESADTQYF. The CDR3 nucleotides read TGTGCCCACAGTCGGGACGAGTCAGCAGATACGCAGTATTTT.

This clone was counted a few times. The genes are TRBV28 and TRBJ1-2; D is unclear. Germline loops: CDR1 MDHEN, CDR2 SYDVKM. The CDR3 consists of 13 residues. V was pared by 2 bases and J by 7 bases, with 11 bases between. CDR3 in DNA: TGTGCCAGCAGTTTAGGAAGGCCCCCTGGCTACACCTTC. It translates to CASSLGRPPGYTF.

This sequence joins TRBV5-1 and TRBJ1-4; TRBD1 agrees at 7 bases. CDR3 size: 14 residues. Germline V lookup: CDR1 SGHRS, CDR2 YFSETQ. V shed 4 bases and J 4 bases; nucleotides not matched to a gene: 4. This chain's CDR3 is CASSQGQLNEKLFF. The CDR3 DNA follows: TGCGCCAGCAGCCAGGGACAGCTTAATGAAAAACTGTTTTTT.

This clone was detected only once. The J gene is TRBJ2-3, the V gene TRBV9; TRBD1 or TRBD2 may be the D gene (7 bases each). The CDR3 loop spans 17 amino acids. Trimming took off 6 bases at V and 3 bases at J, with 23 bases between the two ends. In germline, CDR1 is SGDLS, CDR2 YYNGEE. The chain's CDR3 is CASTRGRQGGSTDTQYF. The CDR3, as DNA: TGTGCCAGCACCAGAGGGAGACAGGGCGGGAGTACAGATACGCAGTATTTT.

On this clone itself: This sample also contains other DNA sequences that code for the same CDR3. The chain carries TRBV10-3 and TRBJ1-5, with 7 bases lining up with TRBD1. Germline V gene lookup returns CDR1 ENHRY and CDR2 SYGVKD. The CDR3 runs to 14 residues. V shed 0 bases and J 4 bases; nucleotides not matched to a gene: 0. The CDR3, as DNA: TGTGCCATCAGTGAGTCGACAGGGAATCAGCCCCAGCATTTT. Its translation: CAISESTGNQPQHF.

The gene calls are TRBV27 and TRBJ2-1; D call uncertain. V was cut by 6 bases and J by 5 bases, with 17 bases left in between. This CDR3 contains 15 residues. Germline loops: CDR1 MNHEY, CDR2 SMNVEV (reference sequence). This CDR3 reads CASRAGYLKDNEQFF. The CDR3, as DNA: TGTGCCAGCAGGGCAGGCTACCTTAAAGACAATGAGCAGTTCTTC.

This clone was detected once. The chain has TRBV2 and TRBJ2-3, with 7 bases matching TRBD2. The CDR3 length is 15 residues. Unmatched junction bases numbered 6, after V lost 5 bases and J lost 1 base. The germline gives CDR1 SNHLY, CDR2 FYNNEI. CDR3 protein: CASSRYRGGTDTQYF. The CDR3 nucleotides read TGTGCCAGCAGTCGCTACCGGGGGGGCACAGATACGCAGTATTTT.

This CDR3 is CASSQGESYNSPLHF. The CDR3 region has the DNA TGTGCCAGCAGCCAAGGGGAGAGCTATAATTCACCCCTCCACTTT. V is TRBV14 and J is TRBJ1-6; no clear D. Germline lookup yields CDR1 SGHDN and CDR2 FVKESK. The CDR3 loop spans 15 amino acids. Between the trimmed V and J ends, which lost 1 base and 3 bases, there was a span of 7 bases.

The chain combines TRBV6-6 with TRBJ1-3; no definite D call. V lost 5 bases and J lost 1, with 12 bases in between. The CDR3 totals 15 residues. Germline V gene lookup returns CDR1 MNHNY and CDR2 SVGAGI (reference sequence). The CDR3 coding sequence is TGTGCCAGCAGTGGTTGGAGTAAGTCTGGAAACACCATATATTTT. Protein sequence: CASSGWSKSGNTIYF.

The V call is TRBV27, the J call TRBJ2-7; 8 bases map to TRBD1. Germline-derived CDR1 and CDR2 are MNHEY and SMNVEV (reference sequence). Trimming cost V 6 bases and J 0 bases; bases outside gene matches: 4. The CDR3 has 14 amino acids. The CDR3 nucleotides read TGTGCCAGCAGAAGGACAGGGAGCTCCTACGAGCAGTACTTC. It translates to CASRRTGSSYEQYF.

The chain combines TRBV5-1 with TRBJ2-5, with 8 positions matching TRBD2. The CDR3 consists of 15 residues. Trimming removed 6 bases from V and 10 bases from J; junction bases left unmatched: 17. Germline assignment: CDR1 SGHRS and CDR2 YFSETQ. The CDR3 protein is CASNPAGGAQGDQYF. The CDR3 coding sequence is TGCGCCAGCAACCCTGCCGGGGGGGCCCAAGGGGACCAGTACTTC.

The V and J genes are TRBV28 and TRBJ2-1; weak D call: TRBD1 (5 bases). In germline, CDR1 is MDHEN, CDR2 SYDVKM. CDR3 size: 14 residues. V lost 6 bases and J 1 base, leaving 10 bases between the germline ends. CDR3 sequence: CASSRRQSYNEQFF. CDR3 coding DNA: TGTGCCAGCAGCAGGAGACAGTCCTACAATGAGCAGTTCTTC.

The chain combines TRBV6-6 with TRBJ1-5, with 9 bases aligning to TRBD1. The CDR3 covers 16 residues. The J segment lost 5 bases and the V segment lost 0 bases, leaving 5 bases of the junction unmatched. The germline gives CDR1 MNHNY, CDR2 SVGAGI (reference sequence). CDR3 DNA: TGTGCCAGCAGTTACTCGAAGGGACAGGGCGATCAGCCCCAGCATTTT. Translating it yields CASSYSKGQGDQPQHF.